The 13 T cell receptor beta chains given below trace back to one sample, sequenced in a study of regulatory T cells in long-lasting Graves disease. The time point here: newly diagnosed GD, antithyroid drugs for less than 3 months. There was RNA extracted from PBMCs, and the TCR library was made from it. Libraries of TCR beta came from iRepertoire HTBI primers plus Arm-PCR of CDR3 regions. A single record per CDR3 protein comes from TCRdb applying MiXCR to the multiplex PCR reads. The profile shows roughly 410,000 distinct CDR3 sequences, over 14% of them singletons. This sample also appeared in a second study, on T cells in Graves' hyperthyroidism and ophthalmopathy.

The sample here was peripheral blood mononuclear cells (PBMCs), taken at new diagnosis, from a patient treated with antithyroid drugs. The origin of the receptors is a woman in her 40s with Graves disease.

There are a few counts of this clonotype. This chain connects TRBV29-1 to TRBJ1-2, with TRBD1 identical over 8 bases. V lost 6 bases and J lost 0; bases outside the gene matches: 6. The CDR3 has 14 amino acids. Germline V gene data show CDR1 as SQVTM and CDR2 as ANQGSEA. CDR3 protein: CSVSGDRSNYGYTF. The CDR3 DNA sequence: TGCAGCGTCTCAGGGGACAGGTCTAACTATGGCTACACCTTC.

This clonotype appeared a few times. The chain joins TRBV6-5 to TRBJ2-1; 11 positions agree with TRBD2. The CDR3 contains 16 residues. With V trimmed by 2 bases and J by 6 bases, 6 bases remained unmatched. Per germline, CDR1 MNHEY and CDR2 SVGAGI. The CDR3, as DNA: TGTGCCAGCAGTTACGTAGCGGGAGGGCCAAGCAATGAGCAGTTCTTC. It translates to CASSYVAGGPSNEQFF.

This clonotype was observed at least ten times. The gene calls are TRBV2 and TRBJ2-7; maybe TRBD2 (5 bases). Trimming shortened V by 8 bases and J by 0 bases, and 14 bases separated the two germline ends. The CDR3 consists of 14 residues. CDR1 SNHLY and CDR2 FYNNEI come from the germline V gene. CDR3 DNA: TGTGCCAGCTCCTTTCAGCGGAGCTCCTACGAGCAGTACTTC. Protein: CASSFQRSSYEQYF.

This chain joins TRBV2 and TRBJ1-2; no clear D. Germline V gives CDR1 SNHLY, CDR2 FYNNEI. CDR3 length: 14 amino acids. Trimming pared 5 bases from V and 1 base from J, leaving 11 bases between. The CDR3 bases are TGTGCCAGCAGTCCGCCGGACGATAACTATGGCTACACCTTC. Amino acid sequence: CASSPPDDNYGYTF.

This clonotype has a count of ten or more. The chain is built from TRBV28 and TRBJ2-7, with 10 bases that match TRBD2. The CDR3 covers 17 residues. CDR1 is MDHEN, CDR2 SYDVKM, per germline. J was trimmed by 0 bases and V by 5 bases; bases with no gene match: 10. This CDR3 reads CASSGPSGRGSSYEQYF. CDR3 bases: TGTGCCAGCAGTGGGCCAAGCGGGAGGGGGAGCTCCTACGAGCAGTACTTC.

This clonotype came up many times. The genes are TRBV28 and TRBJ1-2; the match to TRBD1 covers 8 bases. V gave up 6 bases and J gave up 4 bases; unmatched junction bases: 7. The CDR3 loop spans 14 amino acids. In germline, CDR1 is MDHEN, CDR2 SYDVKM. The CDR3 DNA sequence: TGTGCCAGCAGCTTAGTAGGGACAGGCTATGGCTACACCTTC. Amino acids: CASSLVGTGYGYTF.

Here the CDR3 DNA reads TGTGCCAGCTCACCAACAGCCAGATCTGGAAACACCATATATTTT. Translated, it gives CASSPTARSGNTIYF. J is TRBJ1-3 and V is TRBV18; unclear D gene. The CDR3 has 15 residues. Trimming shortened V by 2 bases and J by 1 base, and 9 bases separated the two germline ends. Germline CDR1 and CDR2: KGHSH and LQKENI.

This clonotype occurred many times. The rearrangement links TRBV2 to TRBJ1-2; the match to TRBD1 covers 7 bases. Germline CDR1 SNHLY, CDR2 FYNNEI. This CDR3 region has 13 residues. The J segment lost 5 bases and the V segment lost 9 bases, leaving 9 bases of the junction unmatched. CDR3 nucleotide sequence: TGTGCCAGAAGGGACAGCAGAAGGTATGGCTACACCTTC. Residues: CARRDSRRYGYTF.

This clonotype was counted ten times or more. This chain links TRBV10-3 with TRBJ2-1; unclear D gene. The V end was cut by 1 base, the J end by 8 bases, with 15 bases between. This CDR3 is 15 amino acids long. From germline, CDR1 is ENHRY and CDR2 SYGVKD. In DNA, the CDR3 is TGTGCCATCAGTGAGTATAGTTACTGGTGGGATGAGCAGTTCTTC. Translated: CAISEYSYWWDEQFF.

This clonotype was counted between two and nine times. The J gene is TRBJ1-2, the V gene TRBV30, with D possibly TRBD1 on 5 matching bases. CDR3 size: 14 residues. V shed 2 bases and J shed 8 bases, with 18 bases lying between them. The germline gives CDR1 GTSNPN, CDR2 SVGIG (reference sequence). The DNA of the CDR3 is TGTGCCTGGAGTCCGGGGCCACCTCGCGGGGGCTACACCTTC. Amino acid sequence: CAWSPGPPRGGYTF.

This clonotype was observed at least ten times. J is TRBJ2-7 and V is TRBV11-3; D is unresolved. The CDR3 totals 14 residues. Germline assignment: CDR1 SGHNT and CDR2 YENEEA. Trimming took 4 bases from V and 0 from J, leaving 10 bases between them. CDR3 coding DNA: TGTGCCAGCAGCTCCATTATCAGCTCCTACGAGCAGTACTTC. Encoded protein: CASSSIISSYEQYF.

This clonotype was recorded at least ten times. CDR3 residues: CASSFRGVNEQFF. The DNA of the CDR3 is TGTGCCAGCAGTTTTAGGGGGGTAAATGAGCAGTTCTTC. The chain joins TRBV12-3 or TRBV12-4 to TRBJ2-1; the D gene could be TRBD1 or TRBD2 (6 bases each). V was trimmed by 3 bases and J by 7 bases, leaving 10 bases between them. CDR3 length: 13 amino acids.

This clonotype was counted ten times or more. The rearrangement uses TRBV12-3 or TRBV12-4 and TRBJ2-4, with unresolved D. V shed 1 base and J shed 0 bases, with 4 bases lying between them. This CDR3 region has 14 residues. The CDR3 DNA reads TGTGCCAGCAGTTTAGATATAGCCAAAAACATTCAGTACTTC. It encodes CASSLDIAKNIQYF.